Detailed here is one T cell receptor beta chain. Its target antigen remains unknown. Base qualities are missing; no much larger clone stands one base away. Trimming removed 0 bases from V and 3 bases from J, leaving 6 bases between the germline ends. The CDR3 has 14 amino acids, counting the end cysteine and phenylalanine. The only DNA kept is the CDR3, 42 bases in frame from the first base. The germline V gene provides CDR1 MNHEY and CDR2 SVGAGI. The sample originates from a study of T cells in Graves' hyperthyroidism and ophthalmopathy (dated by TCRdb to between 2018 and 2021). For context, the study as a whole: Peripheral blood samples were taken at initial diagnosis, before any treatment was given. Following sampling, methimazole starting at 30 mg daily was given to hyperthyroidism patients, and high-dose intravenous methylprednisolone was given to ophthalmopathy patients. The 75 to 100 discovery patients were randomly split 7:3 into training and test sets. An independent validation cohort of around 19 hyperthyroidism patients and about 16 patients who later progressed to ophthalmopathy tested prospective prediction of ophthalmopathy. In addition, the study compared T-cell repertoires in thyroid tissue and in blood from five to seven Graves' hyperthyroidism patients. To identify distinguishing TCR V-J signatures, a discovery cohort of 90 to 100 patients was used, comprising roughly 45 with Graves' ophthalmopathy and around 57 with stable Graves' hyperthyroidism. TCR Vbeta CDR3 sequencing of 130 to 150 peripheral blood samples (43 ophthalmopathy, under 80 hyperthyroidism and some 17 progressor patients) is reported in the paper. Broader findings and caveats from the paper: In validation, the model predicted progression to ophthalmopathy with approximately 71% sensitivity and approximately 72% specificity, a median of 6.5 months before onset. A 13 V-J signature model separated ophthalmopathy from stable hyperthyroidism, with 87.88% sensitivity and 81% to 82% specificity in cross-validation and 80%/75% in testing. No statistical method was used to set the sample size in advance, and investigators knew the group allocation. Blood samples also contained most of the expanded thyroid clonotypes (frequency above 0.001), which suggests that blood repertoires may reflect thyroid immune responses.

In the ophthalmopathy patients, disease was moderately to severely active, with a Clinical Activity Score of 3 or more, a NOSPECS grade of 4 or more, and a duration of less than 3 months. The study excluded patients with uncontrolled infections, other autoimmune diseases, pregnancy or lactation. Diagnoses were based on clinical symptoms, serum thyroxine and TRAb, thyroid ultrasound and orbital computed tomography. Ficoll-Paque density gradient centrifugation was used to isolate PBMCs from around 9.1 ml of fresh peripheral blood. Total RNA was extracted with Trizol reagent, and quality was checked on an Agilent 2100 Bioanalyzer. Amplification of TCR beta CDR3 regions was carried out from RNA transcripts. The TCR CDR3 was subjected to a first round of RT-PCR using the HTBI primer set and the Qiagen OneStep RT-PCR kit. The libraries were constructed in a second round of multiplex PCR and then size-selected and purified. Libraries were sequenced paired-end with 100 bp reads on an Illumina HiSeq2000. The study's own analysis went as follows. SOAPnuke was used to process the raw data, with reads discarded if the reads contained adapters or uncalled bases, had a mean Phred below 15, or lacked an exact constant-primer or identifier match. High-quality paired reads were merged with COPE v1.2.5, and unique nucleotide sequences were defined as clonotypes. Clonotypes were aligned to IMGT TRBV, TRBD and TRBJ reference segments using MiTCR v1.1. Analysis was restricted to V-J combinations with a frequency above 0.0001, which covered about 99% of repertoires. The TCS score was defined as the ratio of F50 (clonal expansion) to E x V (chaos), calculated using BLOSUM62-based TCRdist between CDR3 peptides within each V-J. Welch's t-statistics and random forest reduced roughly 540 V-J features to roughly 13, which were used in a naive Bayes classifier (R e1071). The public reads were reanalyzed by TCRdb: fastp trimming at Q25, MiXCR alignment, in-frame beta chains only. One record per CDR3 amino acid sequence lists the most common genes and DNA. TCRdb, not the authors, supplied the V and J calls. The sample data list some 500,000 distinct CDR3 sequences, and approximately 25% of these were observed just once. The top ten clonotypes cover around 11% of the sample.

The chain was built from TRBV6-5 and TRBJ2-1, with the D gene too uncertain to name. The source is a woman aged 30 to 39 with Graves' ophthalmopathy. Sequenced material: blood. The sequenced DNA: TGTGCCAGCAGTTACTCCGAGAACTACAATGAGCAGTTCTTC. This translates into CASSYSENYNEQFF.